The rows below give T cell receptor beta chains drawn from one sample of a study of T-cell reconstitution after alpha-beta-depleted transplantation in children. MiXCR, run by TCRdb on the PCR reads, gives a single entry per CDR3 protein. The data show approximately 520,000 distinct CDR3 sequences, roughly an eighth seen once. The source material was PBMCs, mostly from graft donor cells, sampled 180 days after TCRalphabeta/CD19-depleted stem cell transplant. These receptors were obtained from a female patient aged 2-9 years who had a stem cell transplant for aplastic anemia, so the T cells may come from the graft donor. CDR3s include the opening cysteine and the closing phenylalanine or tryptophan.

j_call cdr3_length v_call cdr3_aa
TRBJ1-5 14 TRBV20-1 CSARKEGWDQPQHF
TRBJ2-5 14 TRBV9 CASSAQGGQETRYF
TRBJ2-7 16 TRBV25-1 CASSPPVRTGIYEQYF
TRBJ1-3 17 TRBV7-2 CASSLGGWTAAGNTIYF
TRBJ2-1 17 TRBV12-3/TRBV12-4 CASSLGLLARSYNEQFF
TRBJ2-1 16 TRBV5-1 CASSTLTSGEYNEQFF
TRBJ1-5 16 TRBV12-3/TRBV12-4 CASSLVAGRSNQPQHF
TRBJ2-2 16 TRBV4-3 CASSPISTRDTGELFF
TRBJ2-5 16 TRBV5-1 CASSLWAGPGGETQYF
TRBJ1-2 11 TRBV29-1 CSVAGSSGYTF
TRBJ1-2 15 TRBV15 CATTLTGQPLDGYTF
TRBJ2-1 15 TRBV25-1 CASSAAGTASNEQFF
TRBJ2-5 14 TRBV4-1 CASSQGGTSETQYF
TRBJ2-1 17 TRBV3-1 CASSQEASGGPGDEQFF
TRBJ2-3 18 TRBV20-1 CSASPLGRGVLTSDTQYF
TRBJ1-5 16 TRBV19 CASSIGGSGGNQPQHF
TRBJ2-3 18 TRBV5-1 CASSRSKTGDTSTDTQYF
TRBJ2-7 13 TRBV28 CASSRDTAYEQYF
TRBJ2-7 16 TRBV12-3/TRBV12-4 CASSRSPWTGSYEQYF
TRBJ1-4 14 TRBV27 CASSFNGPNEKLFF
TRBJ1-1 17 TRBV3-1 CASSQGRLQWGESESFF
TRBJ2-1 18 TRBV12-3/TRBV12-4 CASSPPRKSSIQYNEQFF